This is a list of T cell receptor beta chains from one sample in a study of CD8 T cells in ankylosing spondylitis. MiXCR, run by TCRdb on the 5' RACE reads, gives a single entry per CDR3 protein. Of about 210,000 distinct CDR3 sequences in the sample, about 7.3% are singletons; the top ten hold 14%. Sequencing was done on a sample of blood, either unsorted or a sorted T cell fraction (not recorded which). The receptors here all came from a male donor with ankylosing spondylitis. Each CDR3 is given with its conserved first and last residue.

V gene	J gene	CDR3 protein
TRBV7-8	TRBJ1-1	CASTMTAMNTEAFF
TRBV5-1	TRBJ1-2	CASSLGGPGYTF
TRBV6-2/TRBV6-3	TRBJ2-7	CASRDLEQYF
TRBV10-3	TRBJ1-1	CAISIDRVNTEAFF
TRBV6-2/TRBV6-3	TRBJ2-7	CASSAPLAGRTYEQYF
TRBV12-3/TRBV12-4	TRBJ1-5	CASSFYGQNQPQHF
TRBV5-1	TRBJ2-1	CASSWGTSGTYNEQFF
TRBV29-1	TRBJ2-7	CSAVDPGTAYEQYF
TRBV5-8	TRBJ2-5	CASSPDLAGLTETQYF
TRBV12-3/TRBV12-4	TRBJ2-2	CASSPTANTGELFF
TRBV4-3	TRBJ2-3	CASSLGTIDTQYF
TRBV6-2/TRBV6-3	TRBJ2-1	CASSYRTGGREQFF
TRBV15	TRBJ2-7	CATSTGGSYEQYF
TRBV20-1	TRBJ2-7	CSATSLSTGGYEQYF
TRBV7-9	TRBJ1-1	CASSWTGGAEAFF
TRBV3-1	TRBJ2-5	CASSQDLWGSQETQYF
TRBV20-1	TRBJ2-1	CSARLAGANYNEQFF
TRBV6-2/TRBV6-3	TRBJ2-1	CASSYGQEGASNEQFF
TRBV7-9	TRBJ2-7	CASSLVRRAYEQYF
TRBV2	TRBJ1-3	CARSPALAASNTIYF
TRBV6-5	TRBJ2-7	CASSYPDSTYEQYF
TRBV7-9	TRBJ2-2	CASSLGQTSGTGELFF
TRBV5-1	TRBJ1-1	CASSPYSGNTEAFF
TRBV10-3	TRBJ2-7	CAISESRGLAGGNSYEQYF
TRBV10-3	TRBJ2-2	CAILGRLADTGELFF
TRBV27	TRBJ2-7	CATWGPYEQYF
TRBV6-1	TRBJ2-7	CASSDLRGPLYEQYF
TRBV7-9	TRBJ2-5	CASSLLWSRETQYF
TRBV29-1	TRBJ2-2	CSVLLQSNTGELFF
TRBV12-3/TRBV12-4	TRBJ2-5	CASSFWQGSQETQYF
TRBV28	TRBJ2-1	CASSLSIDDEQFF
TRBV28	TRBJ2-7	CASSRRPGGSYEQYF
TRBV6-2/TRBV6-3	TRBJ2-7	CASSGGRGFNYEQYF
TRBV7-2	TRBJ2-5	CASSAPAGAPRETQYF
TRBV12-3/TRBV12-4	TRBJ2-7	CASTLNPGGFYEQYF
TRBV9	TRBJ1-1	CASRGGNTEAFF
TRBV3-1	TRBJ2-3	CASSPRQGVEDTQYF
TRBV6-4	TRBJ2-1	CASSEHSGGSYNEQFF
TRBV27	TRBJ1-5	CASGTGVSNQPQHF
TRBV6-1	TRBJ1-5	CASAPRGGQPQHF
TRBV25-1	TRBJ2-4	CASSGTGFEGIQYF
TRBV3-1	TRBJ2-7	CASSYAGGVDEQYF
TRBV20-1	TRBJ1-2	CSASSGTSRHGYTF
TRBV11-2	TRBJ2-7	CASSLGVPTYEQYF